This T cell receptor (beta chain) was profiled in a study of post-analysis software for immune sequencing data. Study findings and constraints: Multiple sclerosis was associated with a significant reduction in normalized Chao1 diversity relative to controls. The five TRBV segments detected at higher frequency in patients than in controls included TRBV5-6, TRBV5-1 and TRBV20-1.

Built from TCR beta cDNA, the libraries had unique molecular identifiers in them. Each batch of roughly 1 to 10 million T cells produced hundreds of thousands of cDNA molecules. TCRdb recomputed calls from the PCR reads with MiXCR, one row per CDR3 protein. Seen here are about 770,000 distinct CDR3 sequences, 40% to 55% observed once, and the top ten hold 4.9%. Germline CDR1 reads DFQATT; CDR2 reads SNEGSKA (reference sequence). The CDR3 consists of 16 residues. V was clipped by 6 bases and J by 7 bases, with 25 bases between them. As regards this clonotype: Its antigen is unknown.

The clonotype originates from a girl between 10 and 17 years old with multiple sclerosis. The sequenced sample was blood. This chain links TRBV20-1 with TRBJ2-1; D may be TRBD2 (6 bases). The CDR3 loop reads CSAMRVRGTEGNEQFF. The DNA of the CDR3 is TGCAGTGCCATGAGGGTTCGAGGGACGGAGGGTAATGAGCAGTTCTTC.